The 3 T cell receptor beta chains below were found in one sample sequenced in a study of cytotoxic CD8 clonotypes in ibrutinib-treated CLL. Sequenced by immunoSEQ multiplex PCR; TCRdb stores in-frame clones only, minus some. The repertoire includes 70,000 to 80,000 clones, 80% of them detected once, and 6% to 9% sits in the top ten. Specimen: PBMCs, collected at disease progression, from a patient treated with ibrutinib. These receptors originate from a human donor with chronic lymphocytic leukemia.

The genes are TRBV5-5 and TRBJ2-7; tentative D call: TRBD1 (5 bases). The CDR3 sequence is 12 residues long. Germline V lookup: CDR1 SGHKS, CDR2 YYEKEE (reference sequence). Trimming removed 3 bases at V and 7 bases at J, with 11 bases between. The CDR3: CASSSRAREQYF. Here the CDR3 DNA reads TGTGCCAGCAGCTCCAGGGCGCGGGAGCAGTACTTC.

The rearrangement uses TRBV9 and TRBJ2-3, with TRBD2 matching over 8 bases. V shed 0 bases and J 2 bases; nucleotides not matched to a gene: 8. This CDR3 region has 17 residues. Germline loops: CDR1 SGDLS, CDR2 YYNGEE. The CDR3 reads CASSVALVAGLTDTQYF. CDR3 nucleotide sequence: TGTGCCAGCAGCGTAGCTTTGGTAGCGGGGCTCACAGATACGCAGTATTTT.

The table lists this clone with a count of one. Because the CDR3's place on the DNA is in doubt, the DNA is left out and the CDR3 is given as listed by TCRdb. The rearrangement uses TRBV28 and TRBJ1-5; no DNA check was done on the table's D call, TRBD1. The CDR3 has 18 residues if both end residues are counted. Germline loops: CDR1 MDHEN, CDR2 SYDVKM. CDR3 residues: CASSLFLFRQGSNQPQHF.